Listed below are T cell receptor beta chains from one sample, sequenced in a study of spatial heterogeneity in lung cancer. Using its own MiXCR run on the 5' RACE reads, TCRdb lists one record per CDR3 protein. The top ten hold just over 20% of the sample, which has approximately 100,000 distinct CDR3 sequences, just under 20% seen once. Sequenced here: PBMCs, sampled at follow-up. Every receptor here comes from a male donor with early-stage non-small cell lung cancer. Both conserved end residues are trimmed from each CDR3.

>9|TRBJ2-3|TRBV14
ASSQDPRMD
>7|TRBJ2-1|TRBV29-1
SVDNEQF
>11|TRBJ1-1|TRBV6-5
ASSYIENTEAF
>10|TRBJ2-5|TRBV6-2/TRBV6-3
ASSLPQETQY
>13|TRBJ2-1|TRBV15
ATSRDIGRLNEQF
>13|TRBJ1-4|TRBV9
ASSPTQQLNEKLF
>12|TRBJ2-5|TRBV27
ASSPGTNQETQY
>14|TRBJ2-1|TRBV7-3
ASSASSGRRYNEQF
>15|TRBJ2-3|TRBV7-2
ASSVLGLAGGTDTQY
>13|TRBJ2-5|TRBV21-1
ASSKGDRVGATQY
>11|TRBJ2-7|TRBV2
ASSSGQVREQY
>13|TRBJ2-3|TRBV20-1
SAARLAGVLDTQY
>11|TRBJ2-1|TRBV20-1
SADGGSEYEQF
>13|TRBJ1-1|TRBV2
ASGGGWQMNTEAF
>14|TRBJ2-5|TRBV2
ASSREKALGGETQY
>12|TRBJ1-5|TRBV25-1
ASSPATSNQPQH
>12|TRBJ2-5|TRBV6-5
ASSPQGTQETQY
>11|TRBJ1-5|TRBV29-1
SVAGNENQPQH
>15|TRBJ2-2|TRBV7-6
ASSRSGATSNTGELF
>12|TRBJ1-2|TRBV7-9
ASSPLDRDYGYT
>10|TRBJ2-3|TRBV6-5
ASSTGGYTQY
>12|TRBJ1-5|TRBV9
ASSADTGEKPQH
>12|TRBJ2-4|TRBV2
ASSTQGAWDIQY
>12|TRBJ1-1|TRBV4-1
ASSQGRRNTEAF
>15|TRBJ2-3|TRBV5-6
ASSTRTGAMSTDTQY
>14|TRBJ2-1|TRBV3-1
ASSDRGRMSYNEQF
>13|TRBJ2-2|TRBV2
ASSAFAGNTGELF
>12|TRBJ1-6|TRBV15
ATSVGFTNSPLH
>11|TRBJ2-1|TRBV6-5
ASSPLRMSEQF
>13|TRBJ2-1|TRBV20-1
SARELAGAYNEQF
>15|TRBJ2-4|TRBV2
ASSEGLAGIGKPIQY
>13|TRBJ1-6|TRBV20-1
SAEKDRRNNSPLH
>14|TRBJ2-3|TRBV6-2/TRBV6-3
ASSPNWRGGRDTQY
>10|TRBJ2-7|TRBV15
ATSRLSYEQY
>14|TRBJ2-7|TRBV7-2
ASSLRDRGDIYEQY
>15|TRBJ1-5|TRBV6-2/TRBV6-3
ASSYPLAGTDHQPQH
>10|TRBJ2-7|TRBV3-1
ASSPGAYEQY
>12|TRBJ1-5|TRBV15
ATKDWNSNQPQH
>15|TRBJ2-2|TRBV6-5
ASSYSRHGSKTGELF
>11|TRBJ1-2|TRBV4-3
ASSPGSFYGYT
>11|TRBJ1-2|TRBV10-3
AISESSIGGYT
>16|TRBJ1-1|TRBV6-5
ASSYSGPRRGENTEAF
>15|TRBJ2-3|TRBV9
ASSVESGLASTDTQY
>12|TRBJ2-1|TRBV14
ASSETGRQNEQF
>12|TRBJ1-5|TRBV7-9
ASSLEGGYQPQH
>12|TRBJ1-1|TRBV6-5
ASSPQGKGTEAF
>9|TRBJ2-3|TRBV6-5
ASSDRDTQY
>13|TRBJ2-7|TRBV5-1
ASSLGGSELYEQY
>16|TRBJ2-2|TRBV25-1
ASREAWTGGSNTGELF
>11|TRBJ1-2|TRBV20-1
RPVGGGGGGYT
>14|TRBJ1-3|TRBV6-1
ASSEYLQPSGNTIY
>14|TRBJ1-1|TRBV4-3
ASSQDKGNQNTEAF
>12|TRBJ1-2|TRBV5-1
ASSLDVTNYGYT
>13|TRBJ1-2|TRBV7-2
ASSPYRQGNYGYT
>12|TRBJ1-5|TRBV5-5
ASSGDRTNQPQH